These 3 T cell receptor beta chains were all obtained from the same sample, sequenced in a study of CD8 T cells in Susac syndrome. Reverse transcription of roughly 0.45 to 1 ug RNA was performed with random hexamers. TCRdb recomputed calls from the immunoSEQ multiplex PCR reads with MiXCR, one row per CDR3 protein. The sample contains 140,000 or so distinct CDR3 sequences, about 95% of which appear only once. Sequencing was carried out using CD4+ T cells from PBMCs. These receptors originate from a human donor with multiple sclerosis.

There are a few counts of this clonotype. This chain's CDR3 is CASSPRLDTEAFF. CDR3 coding DNA: TGTGCCAGCTCACCACGACTGGACACTGAAGCTTTCTTT. The chain couples TRBV18 to TRBJ1-1; D uncertain. The CDR3 totals 13 residues. Germline-derived CDR1 and CDR2 are KGHSH and LQKENI. Trimming removed 1 base from V and 3 bases from J, with 6 bases in between.

This sequence joins TRBV5-6 and TRBJ2-2; D call uncertain. V lost 5 bases and J 1 base, leaving 9 bases between the germline ends. CDR3 length equals 14 residues. CDR1 and CDR2 from the germline V gene are SGHDT and YYEEEE. The CDR3 nucleotides read TGTGCCAGCAGACTTGACGGGAACACCGGGGAGCTGTTTTTT. Its translation: CASRLDGNTGELFF.

The chain carries TRBV3-1 and TRBJ1-2; 7 positions agree with TRBD1. The CDR3 consists of 14 residues. Germline CDR1 and CDR2: LGHDT and YNNKEL (reference sequence). V dropped 3 bases and J dropped 6; count of bases not matched to a gene: 7. CDR3 in amino acids: CASSQRNRGDGYTF. CDR3 sequence (DNA): TGTGCCAGCAGCCAGCGGAACAGGGGAGATGGCTACACCTTC.